This T cell receptor (beta chain) appears in the sequencing data of a study of cytomegalovirus exposure and HLA in healthy donors. The wider study: Researchers found that more than 70% of 300 to 450 genotyped donors fell within the Caucasian-associated ancestry cluster.

The V and J ends lost 6 bases and 1 base, in that order; junction bases with no gene match: 7. This CDR3 contains 14 residues. Germline assignment: CDR1 SGHRS and CDR2 YFSETQ. Turning to this clone: Its antigen is still unknown.

Primers for the PCR totalled 60 Vbeta and 13 Jbeta. The assay was immunoSEQ multiplex PCR, and TCRdb's table has in-frame clones only and misses some. The sample yields about 95,000 clones, about 75% seen once. Study results and limitations: There were some 150 TCR beta chains listed as cytomegalovirus-associated.

The sequenced sample consisted of PBMCs. The chain combines TRBV5-1 with TRBJ2-7, with 7 bases that match TRBD2. This TCR was recovered from a woman aged 40 to 49 in good health and CMV-seronegative. DNA of the CDR3: TGCGCCAGCAAACTGGCTAGCGGTTCCTACGAGCAGTACTTC. This translates into CASKLASGSYEQYF.